The 4 T cell receptor beta chains reported below all come from one sample, sequenced in a study of blood T cell repertoires in COVID-19. Produced via immunoSEQ multiplex PCR; TCRdb's table is partial and in-frame only. The sample has 250,000 to 300,000 clones, under 95% seen once; the top ten hold under 3%. The specimen sequenced was PBMCs or T cells enriched from blood (not recorded which). These receptors came from a woman aged 40 to 49 with acute COVID-19.

This chain uses TRBV5-4 with TRBJ2-5; possible D gene TRBD2, 5 bases. Trimming removed 4 bases from V and 4 bases from J, with 17 bases in between. CDR3 length equals 15 residues. CDR1 is SGHNT, CDR2 YYREEE, per germline (reference sequence). Here the CDR3 DNA reads TGTGCCAGCAGCGAAGACTGGAGGAACAGAGAGACCCAGTACTTC. Encoded protein: CASSEDWRNRETQYF. The full variable domain, its missing parts supplied by reference TRBV5-4 and TRBJ2-5, is ETGVTQSPTHLIKTRGQQVTLRCSSQSGHNTVSWYQQALGQGPQFIFQYYREEENGRGNFPPRFSGLQFPNYSSELNVNALELDDSALYLCASSEDWRNRETQYFGPGTRLLVL.

The chain combines TRBV5-4 with TRBJ1-5, with unresolved D. Trimming removed 5 bases at V and 7 bases at J, with 16 bases between. CDR3 length equals 14 residues. Germline lookup yields CDR1 SGHNT and CDR2 YYREEE (reference sequence). CDR3 region: CASRLGCRRQPQHF. The CDR3 bases are TGTGCCAGCAGACTAGGGTGTCGCAGGCAGCCCCAGCATTTT.

A few counts support this clone. CDR3 coding DNA: TGCAGTGCTAGGATGAGCGGGACGCAGTACTTC. It specifies CSARMSGTQYF. V usage is TRBV20-1 and J usage is TRBJ2-7, with 7 bases that match TRBD2. V lost 3 bases, J lost 9 bases, and 5 bases stayed unmatched. CDR3 length equals 11 residues. Germline V gene sequence: CDR1 DFQATT, CDR2 SNEGSKA (reference sequence).

This chain joins TRBV28 and TRBJ1-1, with a possible D match to TRBD1 (6 bases). V was cut by 5 bases and J by 7 bases, with 17 bases left in between. Germline CDR1 and CDR2: MDHEN and SYDVKM. This CDR3 comprises 14 residues. The CDR3: CASSVTGARIEAFF. The CDR3 DNA follows: TGTGCCAGCAGTGTGACAGGCGCTCGGATTGAAGCTTTCTTT.